Given below is one T cell receptor beta chain in context. Its antigen is not known. CDR3 length: 14 amino acids. V was pared by 2 bases and J by 10 bases, with 12 bases between. Germline-derived CDR1 and CDR2 are MNHNY and SVGAGI (reference sequence). Only in-frame clones appear in the TCRdb table, and some are missing; sequencing was by immunoSEQ multiplex PCR. The sample has over 600 clones, around 91% seen once. These data originate in a study of chemoradiotherapy in HPV16-positive cancers. Study details: Candidate HPV-specific T-cell clones and common TCR motifs came from functional assays in a couple of HPV16-positive patients.

Study-level results: During treatment, candidate HPV-specific clones and E7-related motifs expanded in tumor. In HPV16-positive patients, HPV-responsive T-cell expansion tracked better recurrence-free survival. Only two HPV16-positive patients supplied the functional HPV-specificity definition.

This receptor was identified in a human donor with HPV-associated anogenital cancer. V gene TRBV6-6 combines with J gene TRBJ1-6, with no clear D. The sequences come from tumor tissue, collected from a patient who underwent chemoradiotherapy. In nucleotides, the CDR3 is TGTGCCAGCAGTTACAACCAGGTGTTCTCACCCCTCCACTTT. Its protein is CASSYNQVFSPLHF.